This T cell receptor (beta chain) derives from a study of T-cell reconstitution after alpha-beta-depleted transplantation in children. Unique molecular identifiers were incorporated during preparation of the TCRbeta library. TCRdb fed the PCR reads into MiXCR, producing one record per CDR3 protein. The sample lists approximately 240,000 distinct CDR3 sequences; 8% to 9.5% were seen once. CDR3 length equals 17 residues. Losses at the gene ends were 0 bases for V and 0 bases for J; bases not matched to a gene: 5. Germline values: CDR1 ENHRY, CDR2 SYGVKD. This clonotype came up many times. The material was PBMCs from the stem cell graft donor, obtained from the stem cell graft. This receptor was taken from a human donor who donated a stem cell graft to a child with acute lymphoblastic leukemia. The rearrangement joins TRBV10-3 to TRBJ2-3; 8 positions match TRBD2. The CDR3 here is CAISESLAGTSTDTQYF. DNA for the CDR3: TGTGCCATCAGTGAGTCCTTAGCGGGAACTAGCACAGATACGCAGTATTTT.